These T cell receptor beta chains were read from a single sample in a study of cytomegalovirus exposure and HLA in healthy donors. The assay was immunoSEQ multiplex PCR, and TCRdb's table has in-frame clones only and misses some. The data contain about 130,000 clones, roughly 9.7% of them seen just once; the ten biggest clones take up 1.8%. The material sequenced was PBMCs. These receptor sequences come from a man in his fifties or sixties in good health and CMV-seronegative. Each CDR3 is given with its conserved first and last residue. The D gene is left open where the match is weak. Clone size is stated in some rows and not others, as once, few, many or a class when expanded.

v_call	d_call	j_call	clone_size	cdr3_aa	cdr3_nt
TRBV7-9	NA	TRBJ1-1	few	CASSLEGKGTEAFF	TGTGCCAGCAGCTTAGAGGGGAAGGGCACTGAAGCTTTCTTT
TRBV4-1	NA	TRBJ1-5	NA	CASREAFSNQPQHF	TGCGCCAGCAGAGAGGCCTTCAGCAATCAGCCCCAGCATTTT
TRBV19	TRBD1	TRBJ1-5	few	CASGGTGGANQPQHF	TGTGCCAGTGGCGGGACAGGGGGCGCGAATCAGCCCCAGCATTTT
TRBV14	NA	TRBJ2-1	few	CASSRPGVTYNEQFF	TGTGCCAGCAGCCGCCCGGGAGTAACCTACAATGAGCAGTTCTTC
TRBV9	NA	TRBJ1-1	many	CASSGRQSSTEAFF	TGTGCCAGCAGCGGACGACAGTCGAGCACTGAAGCTTTCTTT
TRBV30	NA	TRBJ1-1	few	CAGHSGGRTEAFF	TGTGCCGGGCATTCTGGGGGGAGGACTGAAGCTTTCTTT
TRBV5-1	NA	TRBJ1-2	few	CASSLAHDSFYGYTF	TGCGCCAGCAGCTTGGCCCATGACAGTTTCTATGGCTACACCTTC
TRBV10-1	TRBD1	TRBJ2-2	few	CASSVHRGNTGELFF	TGCGCCAGCAGTGTGCACAGGGGGAACACCGGGGAGCTGTTTTTT
TRBV6-1	TRBD1	TRBJ2-7	NA	CASVGTGGIYEQYF	TGTGCCAGCGTGGGGACAGGGGGCATATACGAGCAGTACTTC
TRBV2	NA	TRBJ2-1	few	CASSQTAVSYNEQFF	TGTGCCAGCAGTCAGACAGCCGTCTCCTACAATGAGCAGTTCTTC
TRBV5-1	NA	TRBJ1-1	few	CASSYKGDNTEAFF	TGCGCCAGCAGCTATAAGGGGGATAACACTGAAGCTTTCTTT
TRBV7-9	TRBD1	TRBJ1-1	NA	CASSHTLQGALANTEAFF	TGTGCCAGCAGCCACACGTTGCAGGGGGCGCTAGCGAACACTGAAGCTTTCTTT
TRBV10-3	NA	TRBJ1-2	few	CAISDGDYGYTF	TGTGCCATCAGTGACGGGGACTATGGCTACACCTTC
TRBV10-3	TRBD2	TRBJ2-5	few	CAISERLAGETYQETQYF	TGTGCCATCAGTGAGCGGCTAGCGGGAGAGACGTACCAAGAGACCCAGTACTTC
TRBV27	TRBD1	TRBJ1-2	NA	CASRNGKTGTGLYGYTF	TGTGCCAGCAGAAATGGTAAAACCGGGACAGGCCTTTATGGCTACACCTTC
TRBV7-8	TRBD2	TRBJ2-5	few	CASSNPGRTSGIGETQYF	TGTGCCAGCAGCAACCCGGGGCGGACTAGCGGGATTGGGGAGACCCAGTACTTC
TRBV7-9	TRBD1	TRBJ1-5	NA	CASSLAGTVLDNQPQHF	TGTGCCAGCAGCTTAGCCGGGACAGTATTAGACAATCAGCCCCAGCATTTT
TRBV6-4	TRBD1	TRBJ2-2	NA	CASSPTGSTGELFF	TGTGCCAGCAGTCCGACAGGGAGCACCGGGGAGCTGTTTTTT
TRBV9	NA	TRBJ2-2	NA	CASSLRGGGTFTNTGELFF	TGTGCCAGCAGCCTGAGGGGGGGAGGTACGTTCACGAACACCGGGGAGCTGTTTTTT
TRBV5-5	NA	TRBJ1-5	medium-sized	CASSLDKGYQPQHF	TGTGCCAGCAGCTTGGACAAGGGGTATCAGCCCCAGCATTTT
TRBV7-2	TRBD2	TRBJ2-1	few	CASSWAGRGYNEQFF	TGTGCCAGCAGCTGGGCCGGGAGGGGGTACAATGAGCAGTTCTTC
TRBV19	NA	TRBJ1-1	NA	CASSPPGTRNTEAFF	TGTGCCAGTAGTCCCCCCGGGACAAGAAACACTGAAGCTTTCTTT
TRBV4-1	NA	TRBJ1-5	NA	CASSIKRNQPQHF	TGCGCCAGCAGCATAAAGCGCAATCAGCCCCAGCATTTT
TRBV18	TRBD1	TRBJ1-4	NA	CASSPSTGRSEKLFF	TGTGCCAGCTCACCGTCGACAGGGAGGAGCGAAAAACTGTTTTTT
TRBV18	NA	TRBJ1-5	few	CASSSQVNQPQHF	TGTGCCAGCTCATCTCAGGTCAATCAGCCCCAGCATTTT
TRBV11-2	NA	TRBJ2-1	NA	CASSPRVIYNEQFF	TGTGCCAGCAGCCCGAGGGTAATCTACAATGAGCAGTTCTTC
TRBV30	NA	TRBJ1-1	NA	CAWSWGGIMNTEAFF	TGTGCCTGGAGTTGGGGGGGAATCATGAACACTGAAGCTTTCTTT
TRBV6-6	TRBD2	TRBJ2-5	NA	CASSYGPSGGKETQYF	TGTGCCAGCAGTTATGGGCCTAGCGGGGGGAAAGAGACCCAGTACTTC
TRBV6-5	NA	TRBJ2-7	NA	CASSPPGSRTYEQYF	TGTGCCAGCAGTCCGCCAGGTTCCCGGACCTACGAGCAGTACTTC
TRBV11-2	TRBD2	TRBJ2-1	NA	CASSLLGGAGETYRNEQFF	TGTGCCAGCAGCCTCCTAGGGGGAGCGGGGGAGACCTATCGAAATGAGCAGTTCTTC
TRBV5-4	NA	TRBJ1-1	NA	CASSRRFGGTAEAFF	TGTGCCAGCAGCCGTCGTTTTGGAGGAACGGCTGAAGCTTTCTTT
TRBV29-1	TRBD1	TRBJ1-5	NA	CSAMPTGGGAQHF	TGCAGCGCTATGCCCACAGGGGGCGGGGCCCAGCATTTT
TRBV9	NA	TRBJ2-5	few	CASSVGSQGWETQYF	TGTGCCAGCAGCGTAGGGTCTCAGGGTTGGGAGACCCAGTACTTC
TRBV20-1	NA	TRBJ1-1	NA	CSARGAAEAFF	TGCAGTGCTAGGGGGGCGGCTGAAGCTTTCTTT
TRBV14	TRBD2	TRBJ2-5	NA	CASSQASRLAPRKTQYF	TGTGCCAGCAGCCAAGCTTCCAGACTAGCCCCAAGAAAGACCCAGTACTTC
TRBV15	TRBD2	TRBJ2-7	once	CATSNEAGGPHYEQYF	TGTGCCACCAGCAACGAAGCGGGAGGGCCTCACTACGAGCAGTACTTC
TRBV7-2	NA	TRBJ1-5	few	CASSSQYQAGQPQHF	TGTGCCAGCAGCTCCCAATACCAGGCAGGTCAGCCCCAGCATTTT
TRBV6-1	NA	TRBJ2-7	NA	CASSEPGGSSYEQYF	TGTGCCAGCAGTGAACCCGGGGGAAGCTCCTACGAGCAGTACTTC
TRBV6-6	TRBD1	TRBJ1-1	NA	CASKRGQGGMNTEAFF	TGTGCCAGCAAGAGAGGACAGGGGGGAATGAACACTGAAGCTTTCTTT
TRBV28	TRBD1	TRBJ2-2	NA	CASTDPRGWSGELFF	TGTGCCAGCACCGACCCCAGGGGGTGGTCCGGGGAGCTGTTTTTT
TRBV6-5	TRBD1	TRBJ1-2	few	CASSRTGGDYGYTF	TGTGCCAGCAGCCGGACAGGGGGCGACTATGGCTACACCTTC
TRBV19	TRBD1	TRBJ1-2	NA	CASSMLDREGYTF	TGTGCCAGTAGTATGTTGGACAGGGAAGGCTACACCTTC
TRBV6-4	TRBD1	TRBJ1-2	few	CASSDGHRGFYGYTF	TGTGCCAGCAGTGATGGGCACAGGGGATTCTATGGCTACACCTTC
TRBV29-1	TRBD1	TRBJ2-5	few	CSGRTGAQKGETQYF	TGCAGCGGTAGGACAGGGGCTCAGAAAGGGGAGACCCAGTACTTC
TRBV5-1	NA	TRBJ2-7	many	CASSLNVGSYEQYF	TGCGCCAGCAGCTTGAATGTCGGCTCCTACGAGCAGTACTTC
TRBV5-1	TRBD1	TRBJ1-3	NA	CASSIEGGFSGNTIYF	TGCGCCAGCAGTATCGAAGGGGGCTTCTCTGGAAACACCATATATTTT
TRBV30	NA	TRBJ2-7	few	CAWGTSNYEQYF	TGTGCCTGGGGGACATCGAACTACGAGCAGTACTTC
TRBV30	TRBD1	TRBJ1-2	few	CAWNAGQGVYGYTF	TGTGCCTGGAATGCTGGACAGGGAGTCTATGGCTACACCTTC
TRBV2	NA	TRBJ2-5	NA	CASSGERREETQYF	TGTGCCAGCAGTGGAGAGAGGCGGGAAGAGACCCAGTACTTC
TRBV15	TRBD1	TRBJ2-5	few	CATSVGQGEETQYF	TGTGCCACCAGCGTCGGACAGGGAGAAGAGACCCAGTACTTC
TRBV6-5	TRBD2	TRBJ2-1	NA	CACKRGLAALNEQFF	TGTGCCTGTAAACGGGGACTAGCTGCCCTCAATGAGCAGTTCTTC
TRBV5-1	NA	TRBJ2-5	NA	CASSLQASEETQYF	TGCGCCAGCAGCTTGCAGGCTAGCGAAGAGACCCAGTACTTC
TRBV5-4	TRBD1	TRBJ1-4	NA	CASSAWTGGNEKLFF	TGTGCCAGCAGCGCCTGGACAGGAGGGAATGAAAAACTGTTTTTT